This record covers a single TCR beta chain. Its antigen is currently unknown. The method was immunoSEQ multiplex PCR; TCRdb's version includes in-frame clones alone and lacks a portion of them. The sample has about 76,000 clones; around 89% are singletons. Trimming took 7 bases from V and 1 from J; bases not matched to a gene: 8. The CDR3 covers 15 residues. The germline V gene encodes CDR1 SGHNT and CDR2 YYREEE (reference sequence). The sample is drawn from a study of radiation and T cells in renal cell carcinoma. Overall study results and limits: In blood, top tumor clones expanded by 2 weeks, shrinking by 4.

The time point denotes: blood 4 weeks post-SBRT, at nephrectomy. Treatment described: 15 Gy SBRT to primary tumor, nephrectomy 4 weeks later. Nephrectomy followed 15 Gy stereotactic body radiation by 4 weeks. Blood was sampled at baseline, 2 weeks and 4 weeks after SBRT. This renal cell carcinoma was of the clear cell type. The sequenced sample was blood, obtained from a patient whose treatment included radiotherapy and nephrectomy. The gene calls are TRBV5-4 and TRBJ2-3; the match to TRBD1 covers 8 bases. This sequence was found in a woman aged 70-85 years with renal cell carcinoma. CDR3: CASGTGAWGTDTQYF. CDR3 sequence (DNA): TGTGCCAGCGGGACAGGCGCGTGGGGCACAGATACGCAGTATTTT.